This T cell receptor (beta chain) was identified during a study of blood T cells in healthy people across ages. The overall study: Per two T cells, about one barcoded beta molecule was captured through template switching. Broader study findings: Age showed a roughly linear inverse relationship with TCR beta diversity per million T cells.

Only a few counts were recorded for this clonotype. Its cognate antigen is unknown. In germline, CDR1 is MGHDK, CDR2 SYGVNS. V was pared by 5 bases and J by 1 base, with 9 bases between. The CDR3 totals 14 residues. Total RNA was extracted at no less than 5.5 micrograms per sample. A second PCR, run for roughly 7 to 12 cycles, used a sample-barcoded 5' primer plus a J-beta primer mix. TCRdb re-derived calls from the 5' RACE reads in MiXCR, one entry per CDR3 protein. The repertoire includes under 2 million distinct CDR3 sequences, roughly 32% of them detected once, and around 10% sits in the top ten. Sequencing was performed on blood. This rearrangement joins TRBV25-1 to TRBJ1-5; possibly TRBD1 for D (5 bases). This receptor was identified in a woman aged 30 to 39 in good health. As DNA, the CDR3 is TGTGCCAGCAGTACATCAGGGAGCAATCAGCCCCAGCATTTT. Translating it yields CASSTSGSNQPQHF.